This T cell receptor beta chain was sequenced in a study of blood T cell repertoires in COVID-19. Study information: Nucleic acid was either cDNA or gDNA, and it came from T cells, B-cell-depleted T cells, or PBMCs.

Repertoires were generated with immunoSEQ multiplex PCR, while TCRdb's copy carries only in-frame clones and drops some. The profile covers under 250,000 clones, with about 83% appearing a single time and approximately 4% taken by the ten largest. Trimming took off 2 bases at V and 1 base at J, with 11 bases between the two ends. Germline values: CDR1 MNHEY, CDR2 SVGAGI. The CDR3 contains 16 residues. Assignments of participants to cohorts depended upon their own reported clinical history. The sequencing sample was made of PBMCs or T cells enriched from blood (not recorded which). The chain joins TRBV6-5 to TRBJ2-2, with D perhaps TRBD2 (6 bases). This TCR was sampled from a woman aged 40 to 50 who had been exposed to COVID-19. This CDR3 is CASSYRRAGNTGELFF. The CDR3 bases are TGTGCCAGCAGTTACAGGCGAGCGGGGAACACCGGGGAGCTGTTTTTT.